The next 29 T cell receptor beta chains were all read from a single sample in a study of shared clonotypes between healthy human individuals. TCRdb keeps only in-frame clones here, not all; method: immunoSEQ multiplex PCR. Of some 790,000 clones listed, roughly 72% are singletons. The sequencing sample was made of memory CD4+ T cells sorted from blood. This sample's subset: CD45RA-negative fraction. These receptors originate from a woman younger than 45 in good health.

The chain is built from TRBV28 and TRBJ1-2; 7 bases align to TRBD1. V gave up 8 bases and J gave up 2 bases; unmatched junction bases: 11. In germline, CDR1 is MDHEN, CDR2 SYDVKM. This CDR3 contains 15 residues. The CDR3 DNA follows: TGTGCCAGCCTGGCCCTGGGACAGCACAACTATGGCTACACCTTC. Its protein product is CASLALGQHNYGYTF.

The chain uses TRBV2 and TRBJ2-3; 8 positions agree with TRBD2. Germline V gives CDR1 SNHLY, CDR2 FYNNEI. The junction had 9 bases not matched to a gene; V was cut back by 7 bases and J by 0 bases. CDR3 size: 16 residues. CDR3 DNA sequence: TGTGCCAGCATCTTAAGGGCTAGCGGGAGCACAGATACGCAGTATTTT. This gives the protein CASILRASGSTDTQYF.

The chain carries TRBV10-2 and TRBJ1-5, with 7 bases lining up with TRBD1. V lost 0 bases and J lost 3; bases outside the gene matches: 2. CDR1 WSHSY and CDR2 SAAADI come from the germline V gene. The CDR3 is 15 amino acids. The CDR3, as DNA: TGCGCCAGCAGTGAGTCGACAGGGCCCAATCAGCCCCAGCATTTT. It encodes CASSESTGPNQPQHF.

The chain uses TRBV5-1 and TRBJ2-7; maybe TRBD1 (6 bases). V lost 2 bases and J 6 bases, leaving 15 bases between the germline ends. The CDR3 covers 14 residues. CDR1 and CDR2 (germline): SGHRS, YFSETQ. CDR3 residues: CASSFAAGVGEQYF. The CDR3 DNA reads TGCGCCAGCAGCTTTGCTGCAGGGGTAGGCGAGCAGTACTTC. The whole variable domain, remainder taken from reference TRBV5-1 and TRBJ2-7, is KAGVTQTPRYLIKTRGQQVTLSCSPISGHRSVSWYQQTPGQGLQFLFEYFSETQRNKGNFPGRFSGRQFSNSRSEMNVSTLELGDSALYLCASSFAAGVGEQYFGPGTRLTVT.

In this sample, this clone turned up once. CDR3 coding DNA: TGTGCCAGCAGTCTGTGGGGGGGAGGCAATGAGCAGTTCTTC. It specifies CASSLWGGGNEQFF. The rearrangement joins TRBV11-2 to TRBJ2-1; 7 nucleotides line up with TRBD2. CDR3 length: 14 amino acids. With V trimmed by 6 bases and J by 6 bases, 8 bases remained unmatched. CDR1 and CDR2 from the germline V gene are SGHAT and FQNNGV.

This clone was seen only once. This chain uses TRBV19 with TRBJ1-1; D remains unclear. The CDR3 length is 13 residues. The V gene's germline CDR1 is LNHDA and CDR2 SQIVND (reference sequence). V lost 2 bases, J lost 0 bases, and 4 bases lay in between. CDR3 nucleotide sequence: TGTGCCAGTAGTATATCAGTGAACACTGAAGCTTTCTTT. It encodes CASSISVNTEAFF.

CDR3 coding DNA: TGTGCCAGCAGCTTGAGTTACACCGGGGAGCTGTTTTTT. It encodes CASSLSYTGELFF. The chain couples TRBV7-2 to TRBJ2-2; D unresolved. CDR1 and CDR2 (germline): SGHTA, FQGNSA. The CDR3 extends over 13 amino acids. The V and J ends lost 3 bases and 3 bases respectively, with 5 bases between them. Full variable domain (missing parts from reference TRBV7-2 and TRBJ2-2): GAGVSQSPSNKVTEKGKDVELRCDPISGHTALYWYRQSLGQGLEFLIYFQGNSAPDKSGLPSDRFSAERTGGSVSTLTIQRTQQEDSAVYLCASSLSYTGELFFGEGSRLTVL.

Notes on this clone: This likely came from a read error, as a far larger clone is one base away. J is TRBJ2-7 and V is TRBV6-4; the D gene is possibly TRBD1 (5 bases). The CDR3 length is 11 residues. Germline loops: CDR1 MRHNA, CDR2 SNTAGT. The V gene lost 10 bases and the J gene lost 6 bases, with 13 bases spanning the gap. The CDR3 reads CATPRGVEQYF. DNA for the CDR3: TGTGCCACCCCAAGGGGCGTCGAGCAGTACTTC.

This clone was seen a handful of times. This CDR3 is CASTPGGTQYF. CDR3 DNA: TGTGCCAGCACCCCGGGGGGTACGCAGTATTTT. The chain joins TRBV7-8 to TRBJ2-3; 7 nucleotides line up with TRBD2. This CDR3 is built from 11 residues. Germline V CDR1 and CDR2: SGHVS, FQNEAQ. The V and J ends lost 7 bases and 8 bases, in that order; junction bases with no gene match: 3. Together with reference TRBV7-8 and TRBJ2-3, the CDR3 gives the full variable domain: GAGVSQSPRYKVAKRGQDVALRCDPISGHVSLFWYQQALGQGPEFLTYFQNEAQLDKSGLPSDRFFAERPEGSVSTLKIQRTQQEDSAVYLCASTPGGTQYFGPGTRLTVL.

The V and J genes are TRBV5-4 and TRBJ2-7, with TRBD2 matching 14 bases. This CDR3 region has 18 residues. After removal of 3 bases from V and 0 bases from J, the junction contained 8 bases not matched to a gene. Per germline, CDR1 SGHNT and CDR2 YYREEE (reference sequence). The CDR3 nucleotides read TGTGCCAGCAGCTGGACTAGCGGGAGGCCGAGGAGCTCCTACGAGCAGTACTTC. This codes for CASSWTSGRPRSSYEQYF.

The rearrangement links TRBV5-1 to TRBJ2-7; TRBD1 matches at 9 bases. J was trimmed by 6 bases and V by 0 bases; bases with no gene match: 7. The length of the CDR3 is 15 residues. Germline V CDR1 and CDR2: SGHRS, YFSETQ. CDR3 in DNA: TGCGCCAGCAGCTTGGTTGGGACAGGGATAGGCGAGCAGTACTTC. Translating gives CASSLVGTGIGEQYF.

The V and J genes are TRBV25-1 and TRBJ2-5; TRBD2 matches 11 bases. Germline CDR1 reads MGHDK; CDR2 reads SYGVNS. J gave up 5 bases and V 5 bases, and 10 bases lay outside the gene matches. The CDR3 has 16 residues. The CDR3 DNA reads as TGTGCCAGCAGTTTTACTAGCGGGAGCCTTCTTGAGACCCAGTACTTC. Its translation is CASSFTSGSLLETQYF.

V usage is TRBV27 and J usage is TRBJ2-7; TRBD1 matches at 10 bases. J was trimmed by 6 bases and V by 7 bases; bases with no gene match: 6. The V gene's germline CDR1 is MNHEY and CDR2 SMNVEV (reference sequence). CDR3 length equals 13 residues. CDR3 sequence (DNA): TGTGCCAGCACCGGGACAGGGGTCGGCGAGCAGTACTTC. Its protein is CASTGTGVGEQYF.

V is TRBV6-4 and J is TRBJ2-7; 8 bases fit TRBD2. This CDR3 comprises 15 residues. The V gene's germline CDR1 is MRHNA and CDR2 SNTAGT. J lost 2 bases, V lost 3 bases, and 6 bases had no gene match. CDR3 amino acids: CASSELLAETYEQYF. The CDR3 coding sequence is TGTGCCAGCAGTGAATTACTAGCGGAAACCTACGAGCAGTACTTC.

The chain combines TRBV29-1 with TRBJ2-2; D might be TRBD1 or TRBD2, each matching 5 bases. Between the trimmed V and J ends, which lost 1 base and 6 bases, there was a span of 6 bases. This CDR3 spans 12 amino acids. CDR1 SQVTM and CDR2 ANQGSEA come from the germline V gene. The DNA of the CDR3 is TGCAGCGTTGAAGGAGGGGCCGGGGAGCTGTTTTTT. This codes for CSVEGGAGELFF.

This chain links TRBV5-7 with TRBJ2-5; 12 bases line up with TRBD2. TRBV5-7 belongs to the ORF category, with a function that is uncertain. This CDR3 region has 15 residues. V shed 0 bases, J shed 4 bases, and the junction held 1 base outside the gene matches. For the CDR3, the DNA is TGTGCCAGCAGCTTGGCTAGCGGGAGGGCAGAGACCCAGTACTTC. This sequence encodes CASSLASGRAETQYF.

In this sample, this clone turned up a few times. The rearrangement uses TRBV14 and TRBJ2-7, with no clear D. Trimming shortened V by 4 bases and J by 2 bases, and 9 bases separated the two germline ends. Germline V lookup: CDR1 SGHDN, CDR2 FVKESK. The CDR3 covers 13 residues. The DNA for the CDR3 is TGTGCCAGCAGCCTATCGACCCCCTACGAGCAGTACTTC. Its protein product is CASSLSTPYEQYF. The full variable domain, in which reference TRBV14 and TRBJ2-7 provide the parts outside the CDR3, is EAGVTQFPSHSVIEKGQTVTLRCDPISGHDNLYWYRRVMGKEIKFLLHFVKESKQDESGMPNNRFLAERTGGTYSTLKVQPAELEDSGVYFCASSLSTPYEQYFGPGTRLTVT.

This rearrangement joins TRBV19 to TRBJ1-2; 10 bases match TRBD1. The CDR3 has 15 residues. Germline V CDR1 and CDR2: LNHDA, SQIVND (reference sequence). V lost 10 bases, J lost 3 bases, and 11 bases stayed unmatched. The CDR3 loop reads CAIRDRGRRHYGYTF. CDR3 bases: TGTGCCATCCGCGACAGGGGGCGCCGTCACTATGGCTACACCTTC.

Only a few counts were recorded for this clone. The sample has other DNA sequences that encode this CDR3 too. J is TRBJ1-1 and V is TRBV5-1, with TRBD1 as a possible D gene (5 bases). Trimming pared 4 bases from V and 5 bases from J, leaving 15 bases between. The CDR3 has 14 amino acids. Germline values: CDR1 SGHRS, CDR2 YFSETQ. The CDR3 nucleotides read TGCGCCAGCAGCACCGGGACGGGCGGTACTGAAGCTTTCTTT. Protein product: CASSTGTGGTEAFF.

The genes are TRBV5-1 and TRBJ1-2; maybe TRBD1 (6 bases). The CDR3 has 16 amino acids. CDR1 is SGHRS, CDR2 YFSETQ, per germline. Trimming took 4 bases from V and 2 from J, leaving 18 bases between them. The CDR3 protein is CASSLLSDSPNYGYTF. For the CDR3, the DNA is TGCGCCAGCAGCCTCCTTTCGGACAGCCCAAACTATGGCTACACCTTC.

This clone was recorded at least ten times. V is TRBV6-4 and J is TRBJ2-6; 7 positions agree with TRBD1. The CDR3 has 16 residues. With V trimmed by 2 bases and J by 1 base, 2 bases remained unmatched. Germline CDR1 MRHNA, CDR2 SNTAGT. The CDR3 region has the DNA TGTGCCAGCAGTGACAACAGGGGATCTGGGGCCAACGTCCTGACTTTC. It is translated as CASSDNRGSGANVLTF.

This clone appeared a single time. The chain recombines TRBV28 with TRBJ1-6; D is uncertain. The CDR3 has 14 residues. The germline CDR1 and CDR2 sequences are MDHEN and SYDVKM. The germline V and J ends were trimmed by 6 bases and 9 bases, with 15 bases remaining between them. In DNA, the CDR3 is TGTGCCAGCAGCCCGACCGTAGGGAGTTCACCCCTCCACTTT. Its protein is CASSPTVGSSPLHF.

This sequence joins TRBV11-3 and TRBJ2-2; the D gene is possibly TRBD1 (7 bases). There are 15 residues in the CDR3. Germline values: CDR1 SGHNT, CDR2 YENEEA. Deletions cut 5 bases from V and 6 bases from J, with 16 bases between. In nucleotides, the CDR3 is TGTGCCAGCAGCCCGGAGACAGGGAGGCCCGGGGAGCTGTTTTTT. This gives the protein CASSPETGRPGELFF.

The CDR3 nucleotides read TGTGCCAGCTCAGTACAGCGTATGAACACTGAAGCTTTCTTT. Translation gives CASSVQRMNTEAFF. V gene TRBV18 combines with J gene TRBJ1-1, with D uncertain. CDR3 length: 14 amino acids. Trimming removed 5 bases from V and 0 bases from J, with 10 bases in between. CDR1 KGHSH and CDR2 LQKENI come from the germline V gene. The full variable domain, with the rest looked up from reference TRBV18 and TRBJ1-1, is NAGVMQNPRHLVRRRGQEARLRCSPMKGHSHVYWYRQLPEEGLKFMVYLQKENIIDESGMPKERFSAEFPKEGPSILRIQQVVRGDSAAYFCASSVQRMNTEAFFGQGTRLTVV.

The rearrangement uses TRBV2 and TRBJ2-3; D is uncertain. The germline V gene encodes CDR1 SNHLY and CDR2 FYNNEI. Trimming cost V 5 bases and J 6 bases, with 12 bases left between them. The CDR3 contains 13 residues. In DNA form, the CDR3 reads TGTGCCAGCAGTCGACCGTTCGACGATACGCAGTATTTT. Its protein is CASSRPFDDTQYF.

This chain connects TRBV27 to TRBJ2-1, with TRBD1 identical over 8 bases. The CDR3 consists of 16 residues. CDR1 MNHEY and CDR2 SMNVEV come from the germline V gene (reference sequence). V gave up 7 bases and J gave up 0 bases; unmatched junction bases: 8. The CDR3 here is CASIQTGTGSYNEQFF. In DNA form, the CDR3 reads TGTGCCAGCATACAAACCGGGACAGGCTCCTACAATGAGCAGTTCTTC.

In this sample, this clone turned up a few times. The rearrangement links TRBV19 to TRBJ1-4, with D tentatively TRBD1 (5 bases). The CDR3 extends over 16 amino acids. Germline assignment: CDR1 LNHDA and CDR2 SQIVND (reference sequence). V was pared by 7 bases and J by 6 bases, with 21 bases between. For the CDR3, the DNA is TGTGCCAGTACCTTCGGGGCAGGGCGCTCCTATGAAAAACTGTTTTTT. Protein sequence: CASTFGAGRSYEKLFF.

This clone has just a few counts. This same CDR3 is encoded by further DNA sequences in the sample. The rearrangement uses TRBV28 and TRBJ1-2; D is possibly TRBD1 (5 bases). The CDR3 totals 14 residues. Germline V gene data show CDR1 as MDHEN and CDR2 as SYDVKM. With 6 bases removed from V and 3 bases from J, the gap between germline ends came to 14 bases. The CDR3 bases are TGTGCCAGCAGCCTATTGGGGACCGACTATGGCTACACCTTC. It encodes CASSLLGTDYGYTF.

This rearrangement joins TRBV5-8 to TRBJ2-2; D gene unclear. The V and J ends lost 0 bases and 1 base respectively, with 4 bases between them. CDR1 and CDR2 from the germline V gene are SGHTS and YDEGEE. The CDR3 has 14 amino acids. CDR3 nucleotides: TGTGCCAGCAGCTTGGTCGGGAACACCGGGGAGCTGTTTTTT. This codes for CASSLVGNTGELFF. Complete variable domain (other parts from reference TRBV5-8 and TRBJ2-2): EAGVTQSPTHLIKTRGQQATLRCSPISGHTSVYWYQQALGLGLQFLLWYDEGEERNRGNFPPRFSGRQFPNYSSELNVNALELEDSALYLCASSLVGNTGELFFGEGSRLTVL.